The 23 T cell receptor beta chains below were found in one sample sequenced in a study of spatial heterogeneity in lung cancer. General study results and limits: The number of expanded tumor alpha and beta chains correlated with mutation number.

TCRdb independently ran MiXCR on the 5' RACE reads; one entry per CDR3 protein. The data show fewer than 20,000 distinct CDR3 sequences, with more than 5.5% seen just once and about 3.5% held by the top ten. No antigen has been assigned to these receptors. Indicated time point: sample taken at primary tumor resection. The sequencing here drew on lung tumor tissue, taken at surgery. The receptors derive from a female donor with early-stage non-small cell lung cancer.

Here the CDR3 reads CASSTGTLLTKNIQYF. The CDR3 region has the DNA TGCGCCAGCAGTACGGGAACACTTCTTACCAAAAACATTCAGTACTTC. The chain joins TRBV5-1 to TRBJ2-4, with D maybe TRBD2 (5 bases). This CDR3 is built from 16 residues. Per germline, CDR1 SGHRS and CDR2 YFSETQ. V lost 5 bases and J 2 bases, leaving 17 bases between the germline ends.

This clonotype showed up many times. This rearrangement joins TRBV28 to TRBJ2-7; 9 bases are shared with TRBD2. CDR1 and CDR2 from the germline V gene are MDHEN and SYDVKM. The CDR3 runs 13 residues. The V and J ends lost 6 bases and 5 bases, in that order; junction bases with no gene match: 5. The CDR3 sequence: CASREGLADEQYF. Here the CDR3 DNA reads TGTGCCAGCAGGGAGGGACTAGCCGACGAGCAGTACTTC.

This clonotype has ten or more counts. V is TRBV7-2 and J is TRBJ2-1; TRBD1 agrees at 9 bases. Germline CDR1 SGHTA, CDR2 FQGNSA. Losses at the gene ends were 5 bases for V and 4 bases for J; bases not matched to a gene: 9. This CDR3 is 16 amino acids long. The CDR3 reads CASSTQPGQGYNEQFF. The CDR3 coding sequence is TGTGCCAGCAGCACCCAACCGGGACAGGGTTACAATGAGCAGTTCTTC.

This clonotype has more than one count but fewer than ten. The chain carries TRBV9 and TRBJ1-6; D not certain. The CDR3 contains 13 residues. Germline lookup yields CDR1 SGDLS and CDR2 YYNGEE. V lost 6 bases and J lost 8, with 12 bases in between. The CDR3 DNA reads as TGTGCCAGCAACACCCTGGAGTATTCACCCCTCCACTTT. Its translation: CASNTLEYSPLHF.

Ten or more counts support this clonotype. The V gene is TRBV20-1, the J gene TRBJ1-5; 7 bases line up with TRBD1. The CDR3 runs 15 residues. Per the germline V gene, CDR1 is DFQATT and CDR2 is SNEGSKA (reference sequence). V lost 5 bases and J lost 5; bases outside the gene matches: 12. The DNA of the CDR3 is TGCAGTGCTGGATCGACCAGGGGGAGAGATCAGCCCCAGCATTTT. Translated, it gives CSAGSTRGRDQPQHF.

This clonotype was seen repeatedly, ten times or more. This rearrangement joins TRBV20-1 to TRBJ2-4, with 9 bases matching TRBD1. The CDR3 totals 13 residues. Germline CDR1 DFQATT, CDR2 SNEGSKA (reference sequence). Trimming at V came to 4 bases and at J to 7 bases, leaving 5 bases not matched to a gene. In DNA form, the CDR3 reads TGCAGTGCTATGATCGACAGGGGGAACATTCAGTACTTC. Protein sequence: CSAMIDRGNIQYF.

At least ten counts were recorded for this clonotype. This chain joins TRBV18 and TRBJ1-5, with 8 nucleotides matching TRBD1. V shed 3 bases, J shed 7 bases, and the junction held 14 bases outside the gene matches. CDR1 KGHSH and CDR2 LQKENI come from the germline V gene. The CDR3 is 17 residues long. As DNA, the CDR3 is TGTGCCAGCTCACCTAACCCGGTCACAGGGGGTCGCCAGCCCCAGCATTTT. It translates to CASSPNPVTGGRQPQHF.

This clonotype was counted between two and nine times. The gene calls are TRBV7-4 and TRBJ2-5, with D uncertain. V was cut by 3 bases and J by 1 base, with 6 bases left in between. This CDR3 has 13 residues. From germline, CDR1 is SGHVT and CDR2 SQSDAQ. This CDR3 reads CASSFTSQETQYF. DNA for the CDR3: TGTGCCAGCAGCTTTACAAGCCAAGAGACCCAGTACTTC.

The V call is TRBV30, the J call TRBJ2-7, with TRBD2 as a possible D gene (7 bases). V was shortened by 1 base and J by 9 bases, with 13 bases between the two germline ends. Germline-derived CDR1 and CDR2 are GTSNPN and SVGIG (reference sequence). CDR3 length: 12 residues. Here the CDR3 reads CAWSGGGPRQYF. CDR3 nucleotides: TGTGCCTGGAGTGGGGGGGGCCCGAGGCAGTACTTC.

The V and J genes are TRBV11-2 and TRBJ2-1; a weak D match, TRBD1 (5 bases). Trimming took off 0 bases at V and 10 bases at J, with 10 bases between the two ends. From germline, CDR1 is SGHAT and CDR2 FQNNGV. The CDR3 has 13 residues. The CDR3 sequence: CASSLDWTHEQFF. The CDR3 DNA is TGTGCCAGCAGCTTAGATTGGACACACGAGCAGTTCTTC.

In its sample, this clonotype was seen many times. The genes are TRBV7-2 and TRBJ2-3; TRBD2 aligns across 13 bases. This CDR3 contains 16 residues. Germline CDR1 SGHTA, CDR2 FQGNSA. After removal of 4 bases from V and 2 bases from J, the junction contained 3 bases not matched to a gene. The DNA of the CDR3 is TGTGCCAGCAGCTCGGGACTAGCGGGGAACACAGATACGCAGTATTTT. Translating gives CASSSGLAGNTDTQYF.

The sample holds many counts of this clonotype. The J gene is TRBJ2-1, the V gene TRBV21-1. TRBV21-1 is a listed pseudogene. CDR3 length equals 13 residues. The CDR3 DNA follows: TGTGCCAGCGGGCAGGGCTCCTACAATGAGCAGTTCTTC. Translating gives CASGQGSYNEQFF.

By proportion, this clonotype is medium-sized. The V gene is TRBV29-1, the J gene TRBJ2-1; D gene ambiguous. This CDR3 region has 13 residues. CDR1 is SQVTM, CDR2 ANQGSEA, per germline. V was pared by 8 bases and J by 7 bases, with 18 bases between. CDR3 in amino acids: CSFRPLGSNEQFF. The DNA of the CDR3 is TGCAGCTTTCGACCCCTGGGGTCTAATGAGCAGTTCTTC.

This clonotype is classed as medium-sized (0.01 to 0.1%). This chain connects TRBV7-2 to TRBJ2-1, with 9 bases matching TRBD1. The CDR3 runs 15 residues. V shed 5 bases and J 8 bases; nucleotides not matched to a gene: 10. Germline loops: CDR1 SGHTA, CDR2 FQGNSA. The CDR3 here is CASSRGPDRGHEQFF. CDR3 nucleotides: TGTGCCAGCAGCCGAGGCCCGGACAGGGGACATGAGCAGTTCTTC.

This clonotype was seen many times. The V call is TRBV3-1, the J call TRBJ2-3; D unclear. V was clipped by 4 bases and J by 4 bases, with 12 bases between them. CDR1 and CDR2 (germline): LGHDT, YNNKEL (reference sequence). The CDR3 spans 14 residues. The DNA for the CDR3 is TGTGCCAGCAGCCGTCGACCCCGACCAGATACGCAGTATTTT. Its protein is CASSRRPRPDTQYF.

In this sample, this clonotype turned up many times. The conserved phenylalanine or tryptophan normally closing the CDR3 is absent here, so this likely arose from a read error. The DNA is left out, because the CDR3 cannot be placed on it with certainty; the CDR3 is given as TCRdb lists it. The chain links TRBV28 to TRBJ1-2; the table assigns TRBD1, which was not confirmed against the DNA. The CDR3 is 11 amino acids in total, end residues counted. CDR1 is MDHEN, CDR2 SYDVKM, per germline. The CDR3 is CASSDGTVKTI.

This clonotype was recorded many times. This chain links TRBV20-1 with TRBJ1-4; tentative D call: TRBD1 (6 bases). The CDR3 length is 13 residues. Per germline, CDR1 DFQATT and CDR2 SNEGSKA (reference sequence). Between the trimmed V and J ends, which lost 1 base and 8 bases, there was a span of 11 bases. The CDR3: CSARGEGGEKLFF. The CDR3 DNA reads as TGCAGTGCTAGAGGAGAGGGGGGGGAAAAACTGTTTTTT.

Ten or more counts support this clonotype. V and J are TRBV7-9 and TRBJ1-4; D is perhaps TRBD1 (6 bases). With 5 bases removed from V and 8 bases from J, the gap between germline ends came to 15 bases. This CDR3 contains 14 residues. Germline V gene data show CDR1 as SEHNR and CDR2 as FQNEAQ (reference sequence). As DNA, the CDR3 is TGTGCCAGCAGCCCGACAGTCCAGGGGGAAAAACTGTTTTTT. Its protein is CASSPTVQGEKLFF.

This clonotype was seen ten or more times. CDR3 in DNA: TGTGCCAGCAGTCCTCCCGGACAGGGGATCGGGGAGCTGTTTTTT. Amino acid sequence: CASSPPGQGIGELFF. The chain carries TRBV6-2 or TRBV6-3 and TRBJ2-2; 9 bases match TRBD1. There are 15 residues in the CDR3. Germline CDR1 reads MNHEY; CDR2 reads SVGEGT. J lost 7 bases, V lost 5 bases, and 8 bases had no gene match.

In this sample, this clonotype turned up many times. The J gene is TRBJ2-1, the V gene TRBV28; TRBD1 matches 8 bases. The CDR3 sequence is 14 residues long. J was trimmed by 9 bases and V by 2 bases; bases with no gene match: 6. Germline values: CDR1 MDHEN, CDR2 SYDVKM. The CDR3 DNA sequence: TGTGCCAGCAGTTTAGGGGGGACAGGCCGTGAGCAGTTCTTC. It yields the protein CASSLGGTGREQFF.

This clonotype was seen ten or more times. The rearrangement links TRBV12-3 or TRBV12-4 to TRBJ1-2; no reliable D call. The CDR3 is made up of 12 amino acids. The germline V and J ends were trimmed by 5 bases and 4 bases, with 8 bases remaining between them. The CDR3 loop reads CASSAGPYGYTF. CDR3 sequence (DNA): TGTGCCAGCAGTGCTGGCCCCTATGGCTACACCTTC.

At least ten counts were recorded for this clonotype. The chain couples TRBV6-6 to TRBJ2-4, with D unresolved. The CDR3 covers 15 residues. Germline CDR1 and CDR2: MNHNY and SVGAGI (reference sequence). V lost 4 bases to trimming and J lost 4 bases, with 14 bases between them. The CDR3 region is CASSLGPGRKNIQYF. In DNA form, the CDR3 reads TGTGCCAGCAGTTTGGGCCCGGGCCGTAAAAACATTCAGTACTTC.

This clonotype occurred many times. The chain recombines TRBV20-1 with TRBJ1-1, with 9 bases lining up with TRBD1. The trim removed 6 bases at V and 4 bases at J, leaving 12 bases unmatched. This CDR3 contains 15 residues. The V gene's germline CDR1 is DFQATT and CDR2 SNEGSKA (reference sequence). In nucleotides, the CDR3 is TGCAGTGCGGGAATTCGACAGGGGGTCGTCACTGAAGCTTTCTTT. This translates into CSAGIRQGVVTEAFF.